These 10 T cell receptor beta chains came from one sample sequenced in a study of blood T cell repertoires in COVID-19. This table comes from immunoSEQ multiplex PCR, and its TCRdb copy is limited to in-frame clones, with some not included. The sample has about 280,000 clones; about four fifths are singletons. The sample taken for sequencing was PBMCs or T cells enriched from blood (not recorded which). Source of these receptors: a man aged 40-50 years who had been exposed to COVID-19.

The rearrangement uses TRBV7-3 and TRBJ2-1; TRBD2 is a possible D gene (6 bases). V was shortened by 2 bases and J by 2 bases, with 10 bases between the two germline ends. There are 15 residues in the CDR3. CDR1 SGHTA and CDR2 FQGTGA come from the germline V gene. CDR3 loop: CASSLQGGPYNEQFF. CDR3 DNA sequence: TGTGCCAGCAGCTTACAGGGAGGACCCTACAATGAGCAGTTCTTC.

The rearrangement links TRBV7-9 to TRBJ1-1; no reliable D call. The V gene's germline CDR1 is SEHNR and CDR2 FQNEAQ (reference sequence). The V end lost 5 bases, the J end lost 2 bases, and 9 bases lay between the germline ends. The CDR3 has 13 residues. CDR3 residues: CASSPEVNTEAFF. The CDR3 DNA is TGTGCCAGCAGCCCCGAGGTAAACACTGAAGCTTTCTTT.

A few counts support this clone. The chain is built from TRBV19 and TRBJ1-4, with unresolved D. Germline CDR1 and CDR2: LNHDA and SQIVND (reference sequence). V was clipped by 7 bases and J by 8 bases, with 14 bases between them. The CDR3 is 13 residues long. The DNA of the CDR3 is TGTGCCAGTAATGGAGGGCGAGGGGAAAAACTGTTTTTT. Its protein product is CASNGGRGEKLFF.

This clone was recorded a few times. The CDR3 DNA reads as TGTGCCAGCAGCGTCCTCCAGGGGTTTTCCACTGAAGCTTTCTTT. Translating it yields CASSVLQGFSTEAFF. The V call is TRBV5-8, the J call TRBJ1-1; D might be TRBD1 (6 bases). Trimming cost V 4 bases and J 4 bases, with 17 bases left between them. The length of the CDR3 is 15 residues. The germline gives CDR1 SGHTS, CDR2 YDEGEE.

The chain has TRBV6-4 and TRBJ2-1, with 9 nucleotides matching TRBD2. CDR3 size: 15 residues. V shed 6 bases and J 7 bases; nucleotides not matched to a gene: 10. Germline assignment: CDR1 MRHNA and CDR2 SNTAGT. In DNA, the CDR3 is TGTGCCAGCAGCGCCCTAGCGGGACGATGTAATGAGCAGTTCTTC. This codes for CASSALAGRCNEQFF.

This chain uses TRBV12-3 or TRBV12-4 with TRBJ2-7; 7 bases are a match to TRBD1. The CDR3 is 13 residues long. Trimming removed 9 bases from V and 5 bases from J; junction bases left unmatched: 10. The CDR3 protein is CASKKFDRDEQYF. CDR3 nucleotides: TGTGCCAGTAAGAAGTTCGACAGGGACGAGCAGTACTTC.

J is TRBJ1-1 and V is TRBV11-2; weak D call: TRBD1 (6 bases). CDR1 is SGHAT and CDR2 is FQNNGV in the germline V gene. Deletions cut 5 bases from V and 11 bases from J, with 15 bases between. The CDR3 totals 12 residues. The CDR3 sequence is CASSHPGGLAFF. CDR3 bases: TGTGCCAGCAGCCATCCGGGGGGGCTCGCTTTCTTT.

Concerning this clone itself: With a much larger clone just one base away, this may be a read error. V is TRBV7-9 and J is TRBJ1-2; possible D gene TRBD1, 5 bases. Germline assignment: CDR1 SEHNR and CDR2 FQNEAQ (reference sequence). There are 13 residues in the CDR3. Trimming removed 5 bases at V and 2 bases at J, with 9 bases between. In DNA, the CDR3 is TGTGCCAGCAGCCAGGACACAAACTATGGCTACACCTTC. Translated: CASSQDTNYGYTF. Drawing the rest from reference TRBV7-9 and TRBJ1-2, the complete variable domain is DTGVSQNPRHKITKRGQNVTFRCDPISEHNRLYWYRQTLGQGPEFLTYFQNEAQLEKSRLLSDRFSAERPKGSFSTLEIQRTEQGDSAMYLCASSQDTNYGYTFGSGTRLTVV.

The genes are TRBV19 and TRBJ2-5, with D tentatively TRBD2 (6 bases). The V end lost 7 bases, the J end lost 2 bases, and 23 bases lay between the germline ends. This CDR3 has 17 amino acids. The germline gives CDR1 LNHDA, CDR2 SQIVND (reference sequence). CDR3 in DNA: TGTGCCAGTACACAATACGCCCGGGGGTCAAGGCAAGAGACCCAGTACTTC. Protein sequence: CASTQYARGSRQETQYF.

The chain uses TRBV27 and TRBJ2-7; 8 bases are a match to TRBD1. V shed 6 bases and J 2 bases; nucleotides not matched to a gene: 15. CDR3 length: 17 amino acids. Germline loops: CDR1 MNHEY, CDR2 SMNVEV (reference sequence). The chain's CDR3 is CASSQRPEQGVTYEQYF. The CDR3, as DNA: TGTGCCAGCAGCCAACGGCCTGAACAGGGGGTAACCTACGAGCAGTACTTC.